This entry lists 5 T cell receptor beta chains sequenced from one sample in a study of cytomegalovirus exposure and HLA in healthy donors. The study ran its PCR with 60 Vbeta and 13 Jbeta primers. Sequencing used immunoSEQ multiplex PCR; TCRdb keeps in-frame clones, though not all of them. The top ten clones hold about 1.5% of a sample with roughly 98,000 clones, around 80% of them seen once. The sample consisted of PBMCs. The receptors originated from a man aged 35 to 55 in good health and CMV-seronegative.

This chain uses TRBV10-3 with TRBJ1-3; 9 bases match TRBD1. The V gene end was trimmed by 10 bases and the J gene end by 8 bases; junction bases not matched to a gene: 18. CDR3 length: 16 residues. Germline V gives CDR1 ENHRY, CDR2 SYGVKD. The CDR3: CATQTRTGEVGDTIYF. The CDR3 DNA follows: TGTGCCACCCAAACCCGGACAGGGGAGGTCGGTGACACCATATATTTT.

This clone appeared a single time. The J gene is TRBJ2-5, the V gene TRBV7-9, with 11 bases that match TRBD2. This CDR3 region has 19 residues. Germline V gene sequence: CDR1 SEHNR, CDR2 FQNEAQ (reference sequence). V lost 5 bases to trimming and J lost 6 bases; unmatched junction nucleotides: 20. CDR3 protein: CASSDLLAGGPFQQQTQYF. CDR3 nucleotides: TGTGCCAGCAGCGACCTTCTAGCGGGGGGACCCTTCCAGCAGCAGACCCAGTACTTC. Using reference TRBV7-9 and TRBJ2-5 for the parts outside the CDR3, the full variable domain is DTGVSQNPRHKITKRGQNVTFRCDPISEHNRLYWYRQTLGQGPEFLTYFQNEAQLEKSRLLSDRFSAERPKGSFSTLEIQRTEQGDSAMYLCASSDLLAGGPFQQQTQYFGPGTRLLVL.

The genes are TRBV2 and TRBJ1-3; unclear D gene. This CDR3 comprises 13 residues. The V gene's germline CDR1 is SNHLY and CDR2 FYNNEI. Trimming removed 9 bases at V and 0 bases at J, with 9 bases between. The CDR3 DNA is TGTGCCAGAAGAGAGCACTCTGGAAACACCATATATTTT. Protein product: CARREHSGNTIYF.

The V call is TRBV28, the J call TRBJ2-5; D is possibly TRBD1 (6 bases). This CDR3 is 18 amino acids long. Per the germline V gene, CDR1 is MDHEN and CDR2 is SYDVKM. V lost 6 bases to trimming and J lost 4 bases, with 27 bases between them. CDR3 amino acids: CASSSVHVRDKRGETQYF. The CDR3 DNA reads as TGTGCCAGCAGCTCGGTACACGTCCGGGACAAAAGAGGAGAGACCCAGTACTTC.

The chain has TRBV5-1 and TRBJ2-1, with D perhaps matching TRBD1 (6 bases). The CDR3 totals 15 residues. Germline V CDR1 and CDR2: SGHRS, YFSETQ. V gave up 0 bases and J gave up 2 bases, with 9 bases separating them. The CDR3 bases are TGCGCCAGCAGCTTGGAACAGGGTGCCTACAATGAGCAGTTCTTC. Translating gives CASSLEQGAYNEQFF.